The clone carrying this T cell receptor beta chain came up once. This CDR3 region has 16 residues. Trimming cost V 1 base and J 2 bases, with 15 bases left between them. Looked up from germline, CDR1 is SGHDN and CDR2 is FVKESK. This record comes from a study of control samples from healthy donors and cancer patients. Data came from immunoSEQ multiplex PCR; TCRdb stores just in-frame clones and leaves some out. The repertoire holds 90,000 to 100,000 clones, with about 80% as singletons. The V and J genes are TRBV14 and TRBJ2-7, with D unresolved. This clonotype originated in a woman between 25 and 40 years old in good health. The sequencing sample was made of blood. This CDR3 is CASSQVGRPGAYEQYF. The CDR3 bases are TGTGCCAGCAGCCAAGTTGGCCGGCCAGGCGCCTACGAGCAGTACTTC.